This T cell receptor (beta chain) came from a study of tumor and adjacent non-tumor tissue in lung cancer. Turning to the study itself: Stage I to III disease affected about nine men and roughly five women aged about 31 to 80.

Study observations and caveats: Top 100 clones took a larger repertoire share in normal lung.

RNA was extracted from bulk tissue without any cell sorting. The normal lung tissue was taken more than 3 cm from the tumor edge. This clonotype occurred once. The antigen remains undetermined. Germline and junction disagree at one end, which may indicate a read error. TCRbeta libraries were built with three rounds of nested PCR, modified from ARM-PCR. MiXCR, applied by TCRdb to the multiplex PCR reads, yields one record per CDR3 protein. The sample lists around 76,000 distinct CDR3 sequences, around 80% occurring once. This CDR3 has 14 amino acids. Germline CDR1 and CDR2: SQVTM and ANQGSEA. The V gene is TRBV29-1, the J gene TRBJ2-7; 7 bases map to TRBD2. The sample consisted of distant non-tumor lung tissue. The receptor comes from a man between 70 and 80 years old with non-small cell lung cancer. The CDR3 DNA is TGTAGCATTGAAAGGGAGGGACCGACCTACGAGCAGTACTTC. Translated: CSIEREGPTYEQYF.